This TCR beta chain came from a study of molecular identifiers for immune sequencing clone quantification. About the study: In replicates, the authors split RNA from roughly 18,000 or 92,000 naive CD8 cells five ways and sequenced four.

TCRdb re-called the PCR reads with MiXCR, one entry per CDR3 protein. There are about 98,000 distinct CDR3 sequences in the sample; about 35% occur only once, and roughly 9.3% lies in the top ten. Between 20,000 and 1,000,000 sorted cells, with 10%, 30% or 50% RNA, yielded naive CD8 libraries. Naive CD8 T cells were FACS-sorted by CD8+CD4-CCR7+CD45RA+ markers. This clonotype occurred many times. The sequenced sample was naive CD8+ T cells from blood, with Jurkat cell RNA spiked in. Subset specified: FACS-sorted CD8+CD4-CCR7+CD45RA+ naive T cells. The clonotype comes from a human donor in good health. Some libraries in this study had Jurkat cell RNA spiked in.

This CDR3 reads CAGGTSYTDTQYF. The DNA of the CDR3 is TGTGCCGGGGGTACGAGTTACACAGATACGCAGTATTTT. The J gene is TRBJ2-3, the V gene TRBV5-8; TRBD1 or TRBD2 may be the D gene (5 bases each). Between the trimmed V and J ends, which lost 10 bases and 2 bases, there was a span of 14 bases. This CDR3 is 13 amino acids long. Germline V gene lookup returns CDR1 SGHTS and CDR2 YDEGEE.